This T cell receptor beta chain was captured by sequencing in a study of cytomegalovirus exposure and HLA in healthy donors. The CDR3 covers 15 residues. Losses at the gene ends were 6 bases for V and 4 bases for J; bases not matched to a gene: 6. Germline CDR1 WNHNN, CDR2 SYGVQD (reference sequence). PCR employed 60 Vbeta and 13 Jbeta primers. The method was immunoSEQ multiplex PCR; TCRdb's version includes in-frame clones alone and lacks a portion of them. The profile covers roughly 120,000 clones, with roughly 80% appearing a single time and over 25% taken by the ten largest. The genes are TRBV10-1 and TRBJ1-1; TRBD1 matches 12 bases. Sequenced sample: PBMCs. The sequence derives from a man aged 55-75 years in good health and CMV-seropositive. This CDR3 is CASSRDRGPFTEAFF. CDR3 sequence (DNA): TGCGCCAGCAGCCGGGACAGGGGGCCATTCACTGAAGCTTTCTTT.